This TCR beta chain was identified in a study of spatial heterogeneity in lung cancer. The CDR3 is 16 amino acids. CDR1 and CDR2 from the germline V gene are LGHNA and YSLEER. V was pared by 1 base and J by 1 base, with 13 bases between. This clonotype was seen many times. Time point reported: sample taken at primary tumor resection. Tumor, nontumor lung or frozen PBMC supplied whole RNA, sequenced without sorting. TCRdb called the 5' RACE reads again in MiXCR, with one record for every CDR3 protein. The sample shows just over 25,000 distinct CDR3 sequences, roughly 12% of them seen only once. The sample here was PBMCs, taken at surgery. The TCR was taken from a female donor with early-stage non-small cell lung cancer. V and J are TRBV4-3 and TRBJ1-1; a possible D gene is TRBD1 (5 bases). CDR3 sequence reads: CASSQGLGGTNTEAFF. CDR3 nucleotides: TGCGCCAGCAGCCAAGGTTTGGGGGGGACGAACACTGAAGCTTTCTTT.